This T cell receptor (beta chain) was documented in a study of T cell responses to AZD1222 COVID-19 vaccine. Across the study: Second doses were pooled across both intervals (about 4 or about 12 weeks).

Study-wide results and limits: Repertoire sampling occurred only after the peak T cell response. When two AZD1222 doses had been given, Spike-specific TCR breadth and depth rose.

Repertoires were generated with immunoSEQ multiplex PCR, while TCRdb's copy carries only in-frame clones and drops some. Of about 120,000 clones listed, about 87% are singletons. CDR1 and CDR2 (germline): SGHDN, FVKESK. Trimming removed 1 base from V and 4 bases from J, with 10 bases in between. This CDR3 comprises 14 residues. With respect to this clone: Its matching antigen is unknown.

This TCR was sampled from an adult in good health. The rearrangement uses TRBV14 and TRBJ1-2; possible D gene TRBD1, 5 bases. This material consisted of peripheral blood, taken on day 0 of AZD1222 vaccination. CDR3 nucleotides: TGTGCCAGCAGCCAAGTCAGGGAGGGCTATGGCTACACCTTC. This translates into CASSQVREGYGYTF.